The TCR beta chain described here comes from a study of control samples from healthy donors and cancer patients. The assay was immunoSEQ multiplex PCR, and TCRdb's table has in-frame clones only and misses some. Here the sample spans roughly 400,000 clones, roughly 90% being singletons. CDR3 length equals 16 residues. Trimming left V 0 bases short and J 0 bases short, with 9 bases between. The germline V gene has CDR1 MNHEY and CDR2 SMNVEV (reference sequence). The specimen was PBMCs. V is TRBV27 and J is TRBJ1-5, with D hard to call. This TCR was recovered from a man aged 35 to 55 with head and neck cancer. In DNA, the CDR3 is TGTGCCAGCAGTTTATCGGCGGGTTATAGCAATCAGCCCCAGCATTTT. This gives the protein CASSLSAGYSNQPQHF.